This TCR beta chain emerged from a study of T cell responses to AZD1222 COVID-19 vaccine. Study-wide results and limits: Increased Spike-specific TCR breadth and depth were observed after two AZD1222 doses.

Unmatched junction bases numbered 10, after V lost 4 bases and J lost 6 bases. The CDR3 runs to 16 residues. The germline V gene encodes CDR1 MNHEY and CDR2 SMNVEV (reference sequence). This table comes from immunoSEQ multiplex PCR, and its TCRdb copy is limited to in-frame clones, with some not included. Of approximately 100,000 clones listed, about 89% were seen once; the top ten hold roughly 5.1%. In the case of this clone: Antigen: not known.

The sequences come from peripheral blood, collected 28 days after the second AZD1222 dose. This chain uses TRBV27 with TRBJ2-3, with 10 bases matching TRBD2. The sequence was collected from an adult who received the AZD1222 COVID-19 vaccine. CDR3 residues: CASSSPLAGGFDTQYF. CDR3 nucleotides: TGTGCCAGCAGTTCACCCTTAGCGGGGGGTTTTGATACGCAGTATTTT.